A single sample gave rise to the 2 T cell receptor beta chains below, sequenced in a study of T cell responses to AZD1222 COVID-19 vaccine. Profiled with immunoSEQ multiplex PCR; TCRdb holds only in-frame clones, not every one. Of about 88,000 clones in the sample, about 89% were seen once. Here the sequenced sample was peripheral blood, taken 28 days after the second AZD1222 dose. The receptors shown here come from an adult who received the AZD1222 COVID-19 vaccine.

V is TRBV5-1 and J is TRBJ1-1, with 10 nucleotides matching TRBD1. Germline V gives CDR1 SGHRS, CDR2 YFSETQ. V dropped 3 bases and J dropped 5; count of bases not matched to a gene: 10. This CDR3 region has 16 residues. The CDR3 loop is CASSWKRQGARTEAFF. CDR3 coding DNA: TGCGCCAGCAGCTGGAAAAGACAGGGGGCGCGTACTGAAGCTTTCTTT. Using reference TRBV5-1 and TRBJ1-1 for the parts outside the CDR3, the full variable domain is KAGVTQTPRYLIKTRGQQVTLSCSPISGHRSVSWYQQTPGQGLQFLFEYFSETQRNKGNFPGRFSGRQFSNSRSEMNVSTLELGDSALYLCASSWKRQGARTEAFFGQGTRLTVV.

The V gene is TRBV10-1, the J gene TRBJ2-3; 9 bases fit TRBD2. V lost 4 bases to trimming and J lost 4 bases; unmatched junction nucleotides: 6. Germline loops: CDR1 WNHNN, CDR2 SYGVQD (reference sequence). CDR3 length equals 15 residues. The CDR3 nucleotides read TGCGCCAGCAGTGTGTTGCGGGGGGGCCCAGATACGCAGTATTTT. Protein: CASSVLRGGPDTQYF.